Listed below are T cell receptor beta chains from one sample, sequenced in a study of early T cells in non-severe SARS-CoV-2 infection. TCRdb reanalysed the 5' RACE reads using MiXCR and keeps one entry per CDR3 protein. Counted here are under 60,000 distinct CDR3 sequences, around 5.6% occurring once; the ten biggest clones make up 4.5% to 5.5%. Specimen: whole blood. The origin of the receptors is an adult who was a healthcare worker with PCR-confirmed SARS-CoV-2 infection or an uninfected control (not recorded which). Both conserved end residues are part of each CDR3. The D gene is left open where the match is weak. Size is stated for part of the rows, as once, few or many counts, or as a class when the clone is expanded.

v_gene	d_gene	j_gene	abundance	CDR3aa	CDR3nt
TRBV3-1	.	TRBJ2-7	many	CASSQARGLGEQYF	TGTGCCAGCAGCCAAGCGCGCGGGTTAGGCGAGCAGTACTTC
TRBV7-3	TRBD1	TRBJ2-5	many	CASSFEQGETQYF	TGTGCCAGCAGCTTCGAACAGGGGGAGACCCAGTACTTC
TRBV6-5	.	TRBJ2-7	few	CATQGTYEQYF	TGTGCCACCCAGGGCACCTACGAGCAGTACTTC
TRBV20-1	TRBD2	TRBJ2-4	many	CSAKAPGLAGGRAKNIQYF	TGCAGTGCTAAAGCACCGGGACTAGCGGGAGGGCGGGCCAAAAACATTCAGTACTTC
TRBV7-9	.	TRBJ1-4	few	CASNNGGTNEKLFF	TGTGCCAGCAACAATGGGGGGACCAATGAAAAACTGTTTTTT
TRBV5-1	.	TRBJ2-2	many	CASSLEGVLLGTGELFF	TGCGCCAGCAGCTTGGAAGGGGTGCTGTTGGGAACCGGGGAGCTGTTTTTT
TRBV30	.	TRBJ2-2	few	CAWRGQNTGELFF	TGTGCCTGGAGAGGGCAGAACACCGGGGAGCTGTTTTTT
TRBV3-1	.	TRBJ2-7	many	CASSQEESSYEQYF	TGTGCCAGCAGCCAAGAGGAGAGCTCCTACGAGCAGTACTTC
TRBV29-1	TRBD1	TRBJ1-2	many	CSAQGALWYGYTF	TGCAGCGCCCAGGGGGCGTTATGGTATGGCTACACCTTC
TRBV2	.	TRBJ2-7	many	CASRVRYEQYF	TGTGCCAGCAGGGTCCGTTACGAGCAGTACTTC
TRBV12-3/TRBV12-4	.	TRBJ2-7	many	CASSREIYEQHF	TGTGCCAGCAGCCGCGAAATCTACGAGCAGCACTTC
TRBV5-1	.	TRBJ1-2	many	CASSSRGWGSNRDTNYGYTF	TGCGCCAGCAGCTCTCGTGGTTGGGGCTCAAACAGGGATACGAACTATGGCTACACCTTC
TRBV5-1	.	TRBJ2-1	.	CASSLGESSYNEQFF	TGCGCCAGCAGCTTGGGGGAGAGCTCCTACAATGAGCAGTTCTTC
TRBV2	TRBD2	TRBJ2-3	many	CASSLRPGLAGANTDTQYF	TGTGCCAGCAGTTTACGCCCGGGACTAGCGGGGGCTAACACAGATACGCAGTATTTT
TRBV9	.	TRBJ1-1	many	CASSVGTGNTEAFF	TGTGCCAGCAGCGTAGGAACGGGGAACACTGAAGCTTTCTTT
TRBV11-3	.	TRBJ2-1	many	CASSVSRVNNEQFF	TGTGCCAGCAGCGTTTCCCGCGTAAACAATGAGCAGTTCTTC
TRBV9	.	TRBJ2-2	few	CASSRPGNPNTGELFF	TGTGCCAGCAGCCGCCCGGGGAACCCGAACACCGGGGAGCTGTTTTTT
TRBV20-1	.	TRBJ2-1	few	CSASGTRKTYNEQFF	TGCAGTGCTAGTGGAACTAGGAAGACATACAATGAGCAGTTCTTC
TRBV30	.	TRBJ1-1	few	CAWSVRQLNTEAFF	TGTGCCTGGAGTGTACGACAGCTGAACACTGAAGCTTTCTTT
TRBV6-2/TRBV6-3	.	TRBJ1-5	many	CASSLRQGGQPQHF	TGTGCCAGCAGTCTGAGGCAGGGAGGTCAGCCCCAGCATTTT
TRBV7-9	TRBD2	TRBJ2-5	.	CASSETSGNQETQYF	TGTGCCAGCAGCGAGACTAGCGGGAACCAAGAGACCCAGTACTTC
TRBV7-2	TRBD1	TRBJ2-7	many	CASTPGTGPEQYF	TGTGCCAGCACTCCAGGGACAGGGCCCGAGCAGTACTTC
TRBV6-6	TRBD1	TRBJ2-7	.	CASVAQGGPYEQYF	TGTGCCAGCGTCGCACAGGGGGGACCCTACGAGCAGTACTTC
TRBV20-1	.	TRBJ1-2	.	CSTGSSGLFYGYTF	TGCAGTACTGGCAGTAGTGGGCTTTTCTATGGCTACACCTTC
TRBV12-3/TRBV12-4	.	TRBJ2-1	many	CARAPGGDYNEQFF	TGTGCCCGTGCCCCAGGGGGGGACTACAATGAGCAGTTCTTC
TRBV12-3/TRBV12-4	.	TRBJ1-2	many	CASSYRGGYTF	TGTGCCAGCAGCTATCGGGGAGGCTACACCTTC
TRBV29-1	.	TRBJ1-1	many	CSVGGAEAFF	TGCAGCGTGGGGGGGGCTGAAGCTTTCTTT
TRBV6-1	.	TRBJ1-5	.	CASSEARDQPQHF	TGTGCCAGCAGTGAAGCGAGGGATCAGCCCCAGCATTTT
TRBV6-1	.	TRBJ1-2	.	CASRTGLAYGYTF	TGTGCCAGCAGAACGGGGCTGGCCTATGGCTACACCTTC
TRBV7-2	.	TRBJ1-5	many	CASSLAPTGSNQPQHF	TGTGCCAGCAGCTTAGCACCCACAGGGTCTAATCAGCCCCAGCATTTT
TRBV3-1	TRBD2	TRBJ2-1	.	CASSHSGGGYNGQFF	TGTGCCAGCAGCCACTCTGGCGGGGGGTACAATGGGCAGTTCTTC
TRBV18	.	TRBJ2-7	few	CASSPRGIVGEQYF	TGTGCCAGCTCACCACGGGGGATAGTGGGCGAGCAGTACTTC
TRBV4-3	.	TRBJ2-3	many	CASSQGSNTDTQYF	TGCGCCAGCAGCCAAGGCTCCAACACAGATACGCAGTATTTT
TRBV12-3/TRBV12-4	.	TRBJ2-2	many	CASSFRHRGVGTGELFF	TGTGCCAGCAGTTTCAGGCACCGGGGCGTGGGCACCGGGGAGCTGTTTTTT
TRBV19	.	TRBJ1-5	many	CASSIVSTNQPQHF	TGTGCCAGTAGTATAGTTAGCACAAATCAGCCCCAGCATTTT
TRBV6-6	TRBD1	TRBJ1-6	.	CASSYPTGTGDNSPLHF	TGTGCCAGCAGTTACCCTACCGGGACAGGGGATAATTCACCCCTCCACTTT
TRBV19	TRBD2	TRBJ2-4	.	CASSIDSGKKNIQYF	TGTGCCAGTAGTATAGACAGCGGGAAGAAAAACATTCAGTACTTC
TRBV7-6	.	TRBJ1-4	few	CASSLAGVGEKLFF	TGTGCCAGCAGCTTAGCAGGGGTTGGTGAAAAACTGTTTTTT
TRBV6-5	TRBD2	TRBJ2-2	few	CASSSGLAGVNTGELFF	TGTGCCAGCAGTTCGGGACTAGCGGGGGTCAACACCGGGGAGCTGTTTTTT
TRBV12-3/TRBV12-4	.	TRBJ2-3	many	CASTKGPGYTDTQYF	TGTGCCAGCACCAAGGGGCCAGGCTACACAGATACGCAGTATTTT
TRBV29-1	.	TRBJ2-2	few	CSVEGRTGELFF	TGCAGCGTTGAAGGGAGAACCGGGGAGCTGTTTTTT